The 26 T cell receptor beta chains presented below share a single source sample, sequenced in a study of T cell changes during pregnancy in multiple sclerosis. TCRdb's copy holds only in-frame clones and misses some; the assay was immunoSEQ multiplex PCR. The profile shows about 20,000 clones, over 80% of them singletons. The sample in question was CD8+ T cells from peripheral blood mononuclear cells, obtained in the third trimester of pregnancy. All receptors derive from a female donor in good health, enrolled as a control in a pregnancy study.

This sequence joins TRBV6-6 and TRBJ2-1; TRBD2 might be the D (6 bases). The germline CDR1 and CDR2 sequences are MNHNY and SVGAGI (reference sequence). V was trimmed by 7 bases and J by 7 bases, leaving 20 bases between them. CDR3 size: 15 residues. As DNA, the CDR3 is TGTGCCAGCACCCCCCCACCGGGCGGGACGAATGAGCAGTTCTTC. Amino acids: CASTPPPGGTNEQFF.

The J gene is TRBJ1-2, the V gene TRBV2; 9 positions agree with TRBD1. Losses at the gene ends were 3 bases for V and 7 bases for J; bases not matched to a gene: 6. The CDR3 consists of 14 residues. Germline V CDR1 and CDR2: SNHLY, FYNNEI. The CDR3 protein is CASSEGQGGGGYTF. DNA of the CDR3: TGTGCCAGCAGTGAGGGACAGGGCGGAGGTGGCTACACCTTC.

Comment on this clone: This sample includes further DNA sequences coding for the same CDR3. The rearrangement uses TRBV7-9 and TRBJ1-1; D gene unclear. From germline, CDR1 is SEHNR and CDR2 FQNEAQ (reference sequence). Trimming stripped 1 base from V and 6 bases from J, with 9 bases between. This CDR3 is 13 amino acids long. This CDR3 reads CASSLGLGAEAFF. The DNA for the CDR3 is TGTGCCAGCAGCTTAGGGCTCGGGGCTGAAGCTTTCTTT.

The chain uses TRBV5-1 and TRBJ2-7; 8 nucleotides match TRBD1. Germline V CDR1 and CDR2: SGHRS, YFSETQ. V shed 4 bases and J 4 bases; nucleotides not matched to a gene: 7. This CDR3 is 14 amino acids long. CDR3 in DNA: TGCGCCAGCAGCCATGGACAGGGCGGGTACGAGCAGTACTTC. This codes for CASSHGQGGYEQYF.

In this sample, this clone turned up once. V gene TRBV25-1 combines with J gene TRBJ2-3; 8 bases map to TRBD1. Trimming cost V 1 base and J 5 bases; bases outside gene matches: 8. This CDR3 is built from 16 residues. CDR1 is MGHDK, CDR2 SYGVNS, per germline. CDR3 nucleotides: TGTGCCAGCAGTGAATTCAGCCAGGGGGCTAGAGATACGCAGTATTTT. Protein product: CASSEFSQGARDTQYF.

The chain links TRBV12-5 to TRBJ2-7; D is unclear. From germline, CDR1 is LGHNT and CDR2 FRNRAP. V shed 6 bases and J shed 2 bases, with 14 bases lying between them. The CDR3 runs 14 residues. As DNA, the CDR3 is TGTGCTAGTGGCCAAACCCCTAGAGCCTACGAGCAGTACTTC. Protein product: CASGQTPRAYEQYF.

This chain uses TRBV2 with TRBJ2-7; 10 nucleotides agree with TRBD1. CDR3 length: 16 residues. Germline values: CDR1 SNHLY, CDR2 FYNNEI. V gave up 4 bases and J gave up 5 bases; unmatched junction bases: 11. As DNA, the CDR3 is TGTGCCAGCAGTGGGGGGTCGGGGACAGGGGCCCACGAGCAGTACTTC. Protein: CASSGGSGTGAHEQYF.

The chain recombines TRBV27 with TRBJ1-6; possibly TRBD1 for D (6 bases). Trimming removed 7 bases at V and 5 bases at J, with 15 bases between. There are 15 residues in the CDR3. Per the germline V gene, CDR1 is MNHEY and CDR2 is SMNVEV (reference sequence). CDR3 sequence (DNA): TGTGCCAGCACCTTAACAGGGAGGGATAATTCACCCCTCCACTTT. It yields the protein CASTLTGRDNSPLHF.

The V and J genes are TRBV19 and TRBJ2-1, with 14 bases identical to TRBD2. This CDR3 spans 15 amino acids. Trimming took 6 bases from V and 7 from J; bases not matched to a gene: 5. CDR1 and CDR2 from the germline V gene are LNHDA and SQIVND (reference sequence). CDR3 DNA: TGTGCCAGTAGCCTAGGACTAGCGGGAGGAAATGAGCAGTTCTTC. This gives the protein CASSLGLAGGNEQFF. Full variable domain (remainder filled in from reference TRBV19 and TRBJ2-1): DGGITQSPKYLFRKEGQNVTLSCEQNLNHDAMYWYRQDPGQGLRLIYYSQIVNDFQKGDIAEGYSVSREKKESFPLTVTSAQKNPTAFYLCASSLGLAGGNEQFFGPGTRLTVL.

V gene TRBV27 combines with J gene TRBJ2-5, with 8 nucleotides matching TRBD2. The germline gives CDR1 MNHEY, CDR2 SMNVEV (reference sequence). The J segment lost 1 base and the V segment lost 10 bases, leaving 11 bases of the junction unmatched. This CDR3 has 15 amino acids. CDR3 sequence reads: CATTVGAGGQETQYF. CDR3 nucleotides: TGTGCCACCACTGTCGGTGCGGGGGGCCAAGAGACCCAGTACTTC.

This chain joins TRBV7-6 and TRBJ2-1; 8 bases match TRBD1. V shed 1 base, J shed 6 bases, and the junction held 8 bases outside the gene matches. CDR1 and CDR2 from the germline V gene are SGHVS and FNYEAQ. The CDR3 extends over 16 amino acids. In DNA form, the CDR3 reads TGTGCCAGCAGCTTAGGCGGGACAGGAAGGTCCAATGAGCAGTTCTTC. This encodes CASSLGGTGRSNEQFF.

CDR3 protein: CSVVGQVSANYGYTF. The CDR3 DNA is TGCAGCGTTGTCGGACAGGTGTCAGCTAACTATGGCTACACCTTC. J is TRBJ1-2 and V is TRBV29-1; 7 nucleotides line up with TRBD1. Trimming removed 4 bases from V and 0 bases from J; junction bases left unmatched: 8. The CDR3 has 15 amino acids. Germline assignment: CDR1 SQVTM and CDR2 ANQGSEA.

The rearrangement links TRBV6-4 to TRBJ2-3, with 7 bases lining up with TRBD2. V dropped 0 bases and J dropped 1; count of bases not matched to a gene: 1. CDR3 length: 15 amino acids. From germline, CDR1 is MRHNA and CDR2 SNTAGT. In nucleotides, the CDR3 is TGTGCCAGCAGTGACTCGCTAGCGGGCACAGATACGCAGTATTTT. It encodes CASSDSLAGTDTQYF.

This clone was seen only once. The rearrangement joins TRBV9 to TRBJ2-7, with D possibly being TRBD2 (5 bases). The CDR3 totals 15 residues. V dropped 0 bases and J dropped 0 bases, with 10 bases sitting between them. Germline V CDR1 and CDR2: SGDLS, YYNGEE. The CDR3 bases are TGTGCCAGCAGCGTAGTGAGCGGACCCTCCTACGAGCAGTACTTC. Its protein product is CASSVVSGPSYEQYF.

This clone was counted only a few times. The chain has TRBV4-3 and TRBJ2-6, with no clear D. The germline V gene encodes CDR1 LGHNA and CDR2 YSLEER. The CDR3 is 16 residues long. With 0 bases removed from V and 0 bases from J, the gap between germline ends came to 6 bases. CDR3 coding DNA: TGCGCCAGCAGCCAAGATGGGCTCTCTGGGGCCAACGTCCTGACTTTC. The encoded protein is CASSQDGLSGANVLTF.

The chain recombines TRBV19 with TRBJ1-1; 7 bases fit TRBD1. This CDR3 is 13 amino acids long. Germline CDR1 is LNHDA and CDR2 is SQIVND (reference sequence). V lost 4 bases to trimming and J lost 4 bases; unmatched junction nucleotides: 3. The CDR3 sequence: CASSTTGFTEAFF. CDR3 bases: TGTGCCAGTAGTACGACAGGGTTCACTGAAGCTTTCTTT.

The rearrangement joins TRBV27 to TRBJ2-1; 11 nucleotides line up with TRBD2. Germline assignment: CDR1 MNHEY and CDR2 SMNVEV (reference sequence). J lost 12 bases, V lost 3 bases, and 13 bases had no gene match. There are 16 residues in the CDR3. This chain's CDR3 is CASSFISASGRLGQFF. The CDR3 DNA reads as TGTGCCAGCAGTTTCATTAGTGCTAGCGGGAGGTTAGGGCAGTTCTTC.

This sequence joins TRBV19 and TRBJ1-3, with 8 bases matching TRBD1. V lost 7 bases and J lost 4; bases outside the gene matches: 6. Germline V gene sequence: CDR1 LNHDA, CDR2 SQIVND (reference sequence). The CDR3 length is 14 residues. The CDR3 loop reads CASTLTGDGNTIYF. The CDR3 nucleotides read TGTGCCAGTACCCTGACAGGGGACGGAAACACCATATATTTT.

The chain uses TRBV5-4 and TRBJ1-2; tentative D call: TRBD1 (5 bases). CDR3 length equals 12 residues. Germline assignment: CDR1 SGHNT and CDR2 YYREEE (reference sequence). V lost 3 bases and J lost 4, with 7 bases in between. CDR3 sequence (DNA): TGTGCCAGCAGCTCGGGGGGCTATGGCTACACCTTC. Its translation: CASSSGGYGYTF.

CDR3 loop: CASSIWTGGLDGYTF. The DNA of the CDR3 is TGTGCCAGTAGTATCTGGACAGGGGGCCTAGACGGCTACACCTTC. This chain connects TRBV19 to TRBJ1-2; 11 bases fit TRBD1. This CDR3 contains 15 residues. Germline lookup yields CDR1 LNHDA and CDR2 SQIVND (reference sequence). V dropped 3 bases and J dropped 8; count of bases not matched to a gene: 8.

CDR3 DNA sequence: TGTGCCAGCAGTTCCCGGGGGGGGGAGGGCTATAATTCACCCCTCCACTTT. Protein product: CASSSRGGEGYNSPLHF. The V gene is TRBV28, the J gene TRBJ1-6; D possibly corresponds to TRBD1 (5 bases). The CDR3 loop spans 17 amino acids. The V end was cut by 4 bases, the J end by 3 bases, with 16 bases between. The germline V gene encodes CDR1 MDHEN and CDR2 SYDVKM.

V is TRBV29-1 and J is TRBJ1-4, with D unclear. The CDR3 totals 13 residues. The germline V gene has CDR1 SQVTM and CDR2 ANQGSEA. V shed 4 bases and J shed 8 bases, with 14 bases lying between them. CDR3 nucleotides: TGCAGCGTTGGTGGAGGGATGGAGGAAAAACTGTTTTTT. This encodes CSVGGGMEEKLFF.

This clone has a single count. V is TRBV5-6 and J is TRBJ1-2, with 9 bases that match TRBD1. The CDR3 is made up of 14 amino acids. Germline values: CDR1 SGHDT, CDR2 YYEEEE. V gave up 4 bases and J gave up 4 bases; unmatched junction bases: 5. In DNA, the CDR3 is TGTGCCAGCAGCCCCGGGACAGGGCTCTATGGCTACACCTTC. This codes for CASSPGTGLYGYTF.

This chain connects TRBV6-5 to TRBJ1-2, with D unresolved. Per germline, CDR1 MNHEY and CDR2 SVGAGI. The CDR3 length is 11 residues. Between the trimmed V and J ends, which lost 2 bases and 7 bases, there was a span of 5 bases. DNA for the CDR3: TGTGCCAGCAGTTACGGAGGTGGCTACACCTTC. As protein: CASSYGGGYTF.

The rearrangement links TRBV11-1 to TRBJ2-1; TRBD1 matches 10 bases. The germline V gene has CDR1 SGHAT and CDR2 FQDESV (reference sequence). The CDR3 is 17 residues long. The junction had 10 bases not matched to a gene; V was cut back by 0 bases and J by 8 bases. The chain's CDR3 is CASSLAAGTGAYDEQFF. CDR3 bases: TGTGCCAGCAGCTTAGCGGCCGGGACAGGGGCATATGATGAGCAGTTCTTC.

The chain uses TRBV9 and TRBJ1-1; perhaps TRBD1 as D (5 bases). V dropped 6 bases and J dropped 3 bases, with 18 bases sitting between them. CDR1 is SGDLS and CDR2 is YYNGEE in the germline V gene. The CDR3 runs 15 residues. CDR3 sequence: CASTSPGTYDTEAFF. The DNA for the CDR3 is TGTGCCAGCACCTCCCCGGGGACTTATGACACTGAAGCTTTCTTT.